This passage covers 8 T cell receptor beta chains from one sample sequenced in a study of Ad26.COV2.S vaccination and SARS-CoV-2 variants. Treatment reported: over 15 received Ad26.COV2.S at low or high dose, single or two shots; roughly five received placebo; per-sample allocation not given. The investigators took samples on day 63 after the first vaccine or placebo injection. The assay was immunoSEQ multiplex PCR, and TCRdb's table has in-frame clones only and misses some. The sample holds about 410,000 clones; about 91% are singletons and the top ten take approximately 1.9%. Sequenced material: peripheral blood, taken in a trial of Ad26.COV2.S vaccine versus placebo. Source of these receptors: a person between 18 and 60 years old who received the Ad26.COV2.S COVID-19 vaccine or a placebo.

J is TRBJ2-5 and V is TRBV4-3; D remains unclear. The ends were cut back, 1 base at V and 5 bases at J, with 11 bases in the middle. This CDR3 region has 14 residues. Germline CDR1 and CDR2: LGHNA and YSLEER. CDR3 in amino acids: CASSQGTVEETQYF. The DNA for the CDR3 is TGCGCCAGCAGCCAAGGGACGGTGGAGGAGACCCAGTACTTC.

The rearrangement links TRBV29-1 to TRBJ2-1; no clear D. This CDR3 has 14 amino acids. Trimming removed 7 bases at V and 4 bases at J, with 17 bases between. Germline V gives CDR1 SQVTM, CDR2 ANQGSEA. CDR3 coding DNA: TGCAGCGGCGAAGTAGGGCACAATTACAATGAGCAGTTCTTC. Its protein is CSGEVGHNYNEQFF.

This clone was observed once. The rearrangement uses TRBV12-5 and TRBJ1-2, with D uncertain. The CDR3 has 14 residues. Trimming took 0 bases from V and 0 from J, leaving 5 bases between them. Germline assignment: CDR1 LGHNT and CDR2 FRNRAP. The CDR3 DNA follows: TGTGCTAGTGGTTTGGTACCGACTAACTATGGCTACACCTTC. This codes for CASGLVPTNYGYTF.

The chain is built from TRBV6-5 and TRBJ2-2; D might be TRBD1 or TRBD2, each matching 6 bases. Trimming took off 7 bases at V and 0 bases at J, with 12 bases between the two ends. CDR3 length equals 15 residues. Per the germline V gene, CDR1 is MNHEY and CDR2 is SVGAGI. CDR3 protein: CASTGAAANTGELFF. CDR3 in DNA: TGTGCCAGCACGGGGGCGGCCGCGAACACCGGGGAGCTGTTTTTT.

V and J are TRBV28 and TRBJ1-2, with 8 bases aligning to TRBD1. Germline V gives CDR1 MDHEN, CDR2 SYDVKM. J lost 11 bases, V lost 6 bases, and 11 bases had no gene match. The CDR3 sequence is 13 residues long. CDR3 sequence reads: CASSRQGLWRYTF. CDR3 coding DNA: TGTGCCAGCAGCCGACAGGGGTTATGGAGGTACACCTTC.

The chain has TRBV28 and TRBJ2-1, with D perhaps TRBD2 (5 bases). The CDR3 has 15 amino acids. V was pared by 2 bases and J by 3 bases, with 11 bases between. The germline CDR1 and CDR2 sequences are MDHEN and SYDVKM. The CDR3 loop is CASSLGRAIYNEQFF. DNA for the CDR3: TGTGCCAGCAGTTTAGGGCGGGCAATCTACAATGAGCAGTTCTTC.

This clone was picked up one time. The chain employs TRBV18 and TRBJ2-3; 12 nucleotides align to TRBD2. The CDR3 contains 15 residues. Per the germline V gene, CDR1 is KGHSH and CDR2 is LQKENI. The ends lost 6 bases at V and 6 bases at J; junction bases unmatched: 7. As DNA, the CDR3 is TGTGCCAGCTCTCGACTAGCGGGAGAACTCGATACGCAGTATTTT. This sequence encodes CASSRLAGELDTQYF.

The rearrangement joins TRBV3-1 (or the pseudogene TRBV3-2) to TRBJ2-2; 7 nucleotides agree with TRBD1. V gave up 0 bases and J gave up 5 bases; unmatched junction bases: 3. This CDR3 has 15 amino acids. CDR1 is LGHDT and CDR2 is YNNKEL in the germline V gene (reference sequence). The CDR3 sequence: CASSQDRGQTGELFF. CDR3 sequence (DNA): TGTGCCAGCAGCCAAGATCGGGGACAGACCGGGGAGCTGTTTTTT.